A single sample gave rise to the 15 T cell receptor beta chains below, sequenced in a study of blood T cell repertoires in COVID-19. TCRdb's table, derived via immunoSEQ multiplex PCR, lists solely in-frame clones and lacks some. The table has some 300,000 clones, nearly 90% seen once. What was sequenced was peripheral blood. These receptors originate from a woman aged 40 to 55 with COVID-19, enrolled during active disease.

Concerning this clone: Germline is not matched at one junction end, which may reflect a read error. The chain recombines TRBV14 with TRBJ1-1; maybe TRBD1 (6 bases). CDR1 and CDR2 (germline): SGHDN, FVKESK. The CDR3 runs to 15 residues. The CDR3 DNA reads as TGTGCCAACAGCCCAATTCCAGGGGAGGGCACTGAAGCTTTCTTT. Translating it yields CANSPIPGEGTEAFF.

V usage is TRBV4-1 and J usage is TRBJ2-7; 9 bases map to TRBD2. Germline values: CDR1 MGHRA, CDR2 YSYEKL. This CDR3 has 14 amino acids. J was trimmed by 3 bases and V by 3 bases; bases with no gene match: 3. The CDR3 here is CASSHIAGDYEQYF. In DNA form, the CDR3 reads TGCGCCAGCAGCCACATAGCGGGAGACTACGAGCAGTACTTC.

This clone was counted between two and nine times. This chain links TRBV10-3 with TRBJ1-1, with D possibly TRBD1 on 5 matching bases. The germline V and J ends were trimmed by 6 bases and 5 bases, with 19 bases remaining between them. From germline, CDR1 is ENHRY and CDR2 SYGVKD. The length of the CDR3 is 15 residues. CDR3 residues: CAIRSVVGGKTEAFF. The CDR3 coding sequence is TGTGCCATCAGGAGTGTCGTGGGGGGGAAGACTGAAGCTTTCTTT.

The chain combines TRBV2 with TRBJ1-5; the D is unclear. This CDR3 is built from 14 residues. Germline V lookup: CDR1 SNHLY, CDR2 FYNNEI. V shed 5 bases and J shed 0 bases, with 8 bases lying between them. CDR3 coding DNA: TGTGCCAGCAGTTCAGACATTAGCAATCAGCCCCAGCATTTT. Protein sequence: CASSSDISNQPQHF.

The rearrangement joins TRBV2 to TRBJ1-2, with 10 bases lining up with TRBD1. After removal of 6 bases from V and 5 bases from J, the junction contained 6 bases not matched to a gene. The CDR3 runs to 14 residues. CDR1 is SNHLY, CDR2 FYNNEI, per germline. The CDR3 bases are TGTGCCAGCAGCCCGGGACAGGGGAATTATGGCTACACCTTC. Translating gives CASSPGQGNYGYTF.

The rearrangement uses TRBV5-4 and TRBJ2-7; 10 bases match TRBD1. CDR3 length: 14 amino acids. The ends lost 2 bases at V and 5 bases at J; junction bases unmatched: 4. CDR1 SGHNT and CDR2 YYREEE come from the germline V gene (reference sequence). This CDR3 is CASSFPGQGNEQYF. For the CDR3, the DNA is TGTGCCAGCAGCTTTCCGGGACAGGGGAACGAGCAGTACTTC.

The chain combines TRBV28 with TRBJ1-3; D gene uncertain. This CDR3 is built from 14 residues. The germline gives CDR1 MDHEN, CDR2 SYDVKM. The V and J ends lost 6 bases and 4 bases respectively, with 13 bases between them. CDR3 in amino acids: CASRTRRVGNTIYF. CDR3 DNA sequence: TGTGCCAGCAGGACCAGGAGGGTCGGAAACACCATATATTTT.

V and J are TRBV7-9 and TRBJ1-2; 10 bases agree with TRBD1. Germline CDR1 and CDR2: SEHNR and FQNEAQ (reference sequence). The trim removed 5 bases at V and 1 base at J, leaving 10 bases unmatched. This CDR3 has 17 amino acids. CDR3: CASSVTRGQGNNYGYTF. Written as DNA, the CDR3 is TGTGCCAGCAGCGTCACGAGGGGACAGGGGAATAACTATGGCTACACCTTC. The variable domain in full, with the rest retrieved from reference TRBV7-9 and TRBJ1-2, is DTGVSQNPRHKITKRGQNVTFRCDPISEHNRLYWYRQTLGQGPEFLTYFQNEAQLEKSRLLSDRFSAERPKGSFSTLEIQRTEQGDSAMYLCASSVTRGQGNNYGYTFGSGTRLTVV.

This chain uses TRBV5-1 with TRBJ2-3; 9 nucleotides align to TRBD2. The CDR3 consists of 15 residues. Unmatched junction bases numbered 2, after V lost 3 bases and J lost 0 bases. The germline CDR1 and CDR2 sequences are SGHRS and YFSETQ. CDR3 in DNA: TGCGCCAGCAGCTCCGGACTAGCGAGCACAGATACGCAGTATTTT. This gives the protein CASSSGLASTDTQYF.

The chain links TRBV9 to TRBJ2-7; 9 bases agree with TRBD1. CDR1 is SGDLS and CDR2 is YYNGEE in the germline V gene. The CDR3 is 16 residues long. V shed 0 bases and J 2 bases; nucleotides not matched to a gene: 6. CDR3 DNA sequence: TGTGCCAGCAGCGTAGGTGGGCGGGACAGGGCCTACGAGCAGTACTTC. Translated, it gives CASSVGGRDRAYEQYF.

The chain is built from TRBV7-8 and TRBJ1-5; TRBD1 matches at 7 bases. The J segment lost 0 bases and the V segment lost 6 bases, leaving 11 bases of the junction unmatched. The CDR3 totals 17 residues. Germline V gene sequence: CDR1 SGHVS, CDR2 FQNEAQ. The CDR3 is CASSYRRDRDSNQPQHF. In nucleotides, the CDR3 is TGTGCCAGCAGTTACCGTCGGGACAGAGATAGCAATCAGCCCCAGCATTTT.

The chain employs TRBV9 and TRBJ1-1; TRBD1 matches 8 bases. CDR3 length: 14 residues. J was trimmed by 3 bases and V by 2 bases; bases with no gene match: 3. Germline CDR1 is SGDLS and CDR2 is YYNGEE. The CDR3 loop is CASSVTGGYTEAFF. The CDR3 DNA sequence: TGTGCCAGCAGCGTTACAGGGGGGTACACTGAAGCTTTCTTT.

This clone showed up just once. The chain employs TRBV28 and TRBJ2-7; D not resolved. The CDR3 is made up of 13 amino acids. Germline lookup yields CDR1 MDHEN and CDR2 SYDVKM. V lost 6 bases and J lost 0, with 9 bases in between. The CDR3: CASSDLGSYEQYF. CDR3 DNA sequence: TGTGCCAGCAGCGACCTAGGCTCCTACGAGCAGTACTTC.

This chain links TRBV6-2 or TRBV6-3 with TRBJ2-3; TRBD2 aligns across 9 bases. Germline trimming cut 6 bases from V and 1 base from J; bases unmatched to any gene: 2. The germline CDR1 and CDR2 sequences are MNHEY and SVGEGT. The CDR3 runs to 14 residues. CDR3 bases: TGTGCCAGCAGCCAGCGGGGGGGCACAGATACGCAGTATTTT. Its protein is CASSQRGGTDTQYF.

The CDR3 loop is CASSLREGQRNTEAFF. Here the CDR3 DNA reads TGTGCCAGCAGTTTACGCGAGGGACAGAGGAACACTGAAGCTTTCTTT. The V call is TRBV28, the J call TRBJ1-1; TRBD1 matches 7 bases. The ends lost 2 bases at V and 1 base at J; junction bases unmatched: 7. Germline CDR1 reads MDHEN; CDR2 reads SYDVKM. This CDR3 region has 16 residues.